This T cell receptor beta chain was identified in a study of cytomegalovirus exposure and HLA in healthy donors. Use of 60 Vbeta and 13 Jbeta primers characterized the PCR. Profiling relied on immunoSEQ multiplex PCR, and the TCRdb table lists in-frame clones only, not all of them. Its table records fewer than 45,000 clones. Donors were nominally healthy when sampled, though unrecorded immune exposures were likely. Between the trimmed V and J ends, which lost 0 bases and 5 bases, there was a span of 7 bases. Per the germline V gene, CDR1 is SQVTM and CDR2 is ANQGSEA. This CDR3 is built from 12 residues.

The clonotype comes from a woman aged 30 to 39 in good health and CMV-seronegative. The source material was PBMCs. The chain has TRBV29-1 and TRBJ1-1; D not resolved. The CDR3 protein is CSVEESGTEAFF. CDR3 nucleotide sequence: TGCAGCGTTGAAGAGAGCGGGACTGAAGCTTTCTTT.